The rows below give T cell receptor beta chains drawn from one sample of a study of beta chain features in type 1 diabetes. Sequencing was performed with immunoSEQ multiplex PCR; in TCRdb, only in-frame clones are kept and a portion is missing. The data show about 270,000 clones, 13% to 15% seen once. The sample was naive CD4+ T cells from blood. Receptor source: a man aged 25 to 40 with type 1 diabetes. The CDR3 runs from the conserved cysteine through the conserved F or W. Fields, in order: D gene, J gene, clone size, V gene, CDR3 protein, CDR3 DNA. D genes are given only for firm matches. Clone size appears in some rows only: once, few, many, or a class for an expanded clone.

>TRBD1|TRBJ1-2|NA|TRBV27
CASGKTGGVYGYTF
TGTGCCAGCGGAAAGACAGGGGGCGTATATGGCTACACCTTC
>NA|TRBJ2-3|few|TRBV7-2
CASSGLVGAPDTQYF
TGTGCCAGCAGCGGTCTGGTGGGAGCCCCAGATACGCAGTATTTT
>TRBD2|TRBJ2-5|NA|TRBV29-1
CSGWTSGQETQYF
TGCAGCGGATGGACTAGCGGCCAAGAGACCCAGTACTTC
>NA|TRBJ1-1|few|TRBV7-2
CASSGWNTEAFF
TGTGCCAGCTCAGGGTGGAACACTGAAGCTTTCTTT
>NA|TRBJ1-4|few|TRBV5-4
CASSYDRVEKLFF
TGTGCCAGCAGCTACGACAGAGTGGAAAAACTGTTTTTT
>TRBD1|TRBJ2-2|NA|TRBV18
CASSPGQGNTGELFF
TGTGCCAGCTCACCGGGACAGGGAAACACCGGGGAGCTGTTTTTT
>TRBD2|TRBJ2-1|few|TRBV19
CASSAGLPMEGEQFF
TGTGCCAGTAGCGCGGGACTACCAATGGAGGGTGAGCAGTTCTTC
>NA|TRBJ2-7|NA|TRBV5-1
CASSSVGAGRYEQYF
TGCGCCAGCAGCTCCGTTGGGGCGGGAAGATACGAGCAGTACTTC
>TRBD1|TRBJ2-2|NA|TRBV2
CASSTRWTGGAFTGELFF
TGTGCCAGCAGCACTAGATGGACAGGGGGCGCGTTCACCGGGGAGCTGTTTTTT
>NA|TRBJ2-2|few|TRBV10-3
CAISPGLGELFF
TGTGCCATCAGTCCGGGACTCGGGGAGCTGTTTTTT
>TRBD1|TRBJ1-2|NA|TRBV15
CATSRDRVVDGYTF
TGTGCCACCAGCAGGGACAGGGTAGTGGATGGCTACACCTTC
>TRBD2|TRBJ2-3|few|TRBV7-2
CASSLAPSGRGDTQYF
TGTGCCAGCAGCTTAGCGCCTAGCGGGAGAGGAGATACGCAGTATTTT
>NA|TRBJ2-1|few|TRBV7-3
CASSLAGKNEQFF
TGTGCCAGCAGCTTAGCGGGAAAGAATGAGCAGTTCTTC
>NA|TRBJ1-2|few|TRBV7-9
CASSFGEAYGYTF
TGTGCCAGCAGCTTCGGGGAGGCTTATGGCTACACCTTC
>NA|TRBJ2-5|few|TRBV27
CASTLVGETQYF
TGTGCCAGCACACTAGTTGGGGAGACCCAGTACTTC
>TRBD1|TRBJ1-5|few|TRBV2
CASRDRENQPQHF
TGTGCCAGCCGGGACAGGGAAAATCAGCCCCAGCATTTT
>TRBD2|TRBJ2-1|few|TRBV5-1
CASSLLAASGNEQFF
TGCGCCAGCAGCTTACTAGCGGCCTCGGGGAATGAGCAGTTCTTC
>TRBD1|TRBJ2-7|NA|TRBV5-6
CASTLTGTDEQYF
TGTGCCAGCACCTTGACAGGGACGGACGAGCAGTACTTC
>TRBD2|TRBJ2-3|NA|TRBV28
CASSSPGGSTDTQYF
TGTGCCAGCAGTTCCCCGGGAGGAAGCACAGATACGCAGTATTTT
>TRBD1|TRBJ2-4|NA|TRBV29-1
CSVAQGVQAKNIQYF
TGCAGCGTTGCCCAGGGGGTTCAGGCCAAAAACATTCAGTACTTC
>NA|TRBJ2-1|NA|TRBV18
CASSPETNSSYNEQFF
TGTGCCAGCTCACCAGAAACTAACTCCTCCTACAATGAGCAGTTCTTC
>TRBD2|TRBJ2-2|NA|TRBV7-2
CASLQLAGSNTGELFF
TGTGCCAGCCTTCAACTAGCGGGATCGAACACCGGGGAGCTGTTTTTT
>TRBD2|TRBJ2-2|NA|TRBV14
CASSQLAGDTGELFF
TGTGCCAGCAGCCAACTAGCGGGAGACACCGGGGAGCTGTTTTTT
>NA|TRBJ2-3|few|TRBV6-6
CASRADGSTQYF
TGTGCCAGCAGAGCGGATGGATCCACGCAGTATTTT
>TRBD1|TRBJ2-5|NA|TRBV5-4
CASSQGQGQETQYF
TGCGCCAGCAGCCAAGGACAGGGTCAAGAGACCCAGTACTTC
>NA|TRBJ2-1|few|TRBV10-3
CAISGLGLLNYNEQFF
TGTGCCATCAGCGGCCTCGGACTACTCAATTACAATGAGCAGTTCTTC
>NA|TRBJ2-7|NA|TRBV5-1
CASSLSPGSSYEQYF
TGCGCCAGCAGCTTGTCACCAGGTAGCTCCTACGAGCAGTACTTC